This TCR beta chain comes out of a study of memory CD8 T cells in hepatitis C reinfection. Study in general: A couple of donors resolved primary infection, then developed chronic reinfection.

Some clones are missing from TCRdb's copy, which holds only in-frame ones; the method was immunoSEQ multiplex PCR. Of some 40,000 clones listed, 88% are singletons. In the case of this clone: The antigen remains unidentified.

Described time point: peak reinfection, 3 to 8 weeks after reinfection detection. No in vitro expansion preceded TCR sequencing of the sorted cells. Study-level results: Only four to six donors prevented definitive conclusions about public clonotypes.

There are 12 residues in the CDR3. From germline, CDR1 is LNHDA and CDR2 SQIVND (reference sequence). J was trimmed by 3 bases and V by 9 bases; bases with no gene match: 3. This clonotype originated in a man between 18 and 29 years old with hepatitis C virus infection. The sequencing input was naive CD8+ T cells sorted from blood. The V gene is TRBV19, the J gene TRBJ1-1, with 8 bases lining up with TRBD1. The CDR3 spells CASHRGDTEAFF. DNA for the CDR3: TGTGCCAGCCACAGGGGGGACACTGAAGCTTTCTTT. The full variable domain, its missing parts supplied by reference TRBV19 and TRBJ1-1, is DGGITQSPKYLFRKEGQNVTLSCEQNLNHDAMYWYRQDPGQGLRLIYYSQIVNDFQKGDIAEGYSVSREKKESFPLTVTSAQKNPTAFYLCASHRGDTEAFFGQGTRLTVV.